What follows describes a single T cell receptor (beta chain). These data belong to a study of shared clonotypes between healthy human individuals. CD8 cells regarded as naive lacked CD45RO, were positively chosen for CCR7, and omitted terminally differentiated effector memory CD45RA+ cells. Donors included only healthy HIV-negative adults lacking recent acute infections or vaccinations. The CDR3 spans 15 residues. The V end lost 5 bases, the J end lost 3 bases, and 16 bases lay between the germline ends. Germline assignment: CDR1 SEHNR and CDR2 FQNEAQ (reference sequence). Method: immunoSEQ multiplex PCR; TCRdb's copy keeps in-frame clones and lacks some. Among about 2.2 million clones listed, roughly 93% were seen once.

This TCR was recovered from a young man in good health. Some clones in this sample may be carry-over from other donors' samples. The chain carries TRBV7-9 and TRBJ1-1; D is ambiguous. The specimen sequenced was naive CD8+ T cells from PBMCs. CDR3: CASSRPGRGDTEAFF. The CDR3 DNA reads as TGTGCCAGCAGCCGCCCGGGCCGCGGGGACACTGAAGCTTTCTTT. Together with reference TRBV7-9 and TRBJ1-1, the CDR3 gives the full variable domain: DTGVSQNPRHKITKRGQNVTFRCDPISEHNRLYWYRQTLGQGPEFLTYFQNEAQLEKSRLLSDRFSAERPKGSFSTLEIQRTEQGDSAMYLCASSRPGRGDTEAFFGQGTRLTVV.